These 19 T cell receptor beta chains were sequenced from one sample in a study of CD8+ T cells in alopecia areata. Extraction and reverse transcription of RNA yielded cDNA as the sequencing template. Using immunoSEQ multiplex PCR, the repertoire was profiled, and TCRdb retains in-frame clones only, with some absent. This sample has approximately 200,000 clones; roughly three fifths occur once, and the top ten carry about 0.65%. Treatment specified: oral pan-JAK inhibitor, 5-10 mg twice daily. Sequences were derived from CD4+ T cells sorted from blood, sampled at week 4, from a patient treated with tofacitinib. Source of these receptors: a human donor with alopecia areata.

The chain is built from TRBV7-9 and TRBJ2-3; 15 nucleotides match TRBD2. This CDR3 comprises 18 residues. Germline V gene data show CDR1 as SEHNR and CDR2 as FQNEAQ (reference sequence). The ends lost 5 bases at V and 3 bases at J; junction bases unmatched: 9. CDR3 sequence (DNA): TGTGCCAGCAGCGATACCGGGACTAGCGGGAGGAGGACAGATACGCAGTATTTT. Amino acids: CASSDTGTSGRRTDTQYF.

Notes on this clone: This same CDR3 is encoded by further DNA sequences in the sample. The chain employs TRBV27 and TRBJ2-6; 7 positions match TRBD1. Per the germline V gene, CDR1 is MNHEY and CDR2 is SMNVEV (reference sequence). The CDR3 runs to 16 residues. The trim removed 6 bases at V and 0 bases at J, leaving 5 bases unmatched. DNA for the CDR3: TGTGCCAGCAGCCGGGACAGCTTCTCTGGGGCCAACGTCCTGACTTTC. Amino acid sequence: CASSRDSFSGANVLTF.

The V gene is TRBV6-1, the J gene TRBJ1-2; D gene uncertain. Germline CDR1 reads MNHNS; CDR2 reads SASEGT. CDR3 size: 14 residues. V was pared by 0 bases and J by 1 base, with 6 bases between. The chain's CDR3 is CASSEARSNYGYTF. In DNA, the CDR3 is TGTGCCAGCAGTGAAGCGCGCAGTAACTATGGCTACACCTTC.

The CDR3 DNA sequence: TGTGCCACCAGCAGAGAGAAGGCGGGTAGCTCCTACGAGCAGTACTTC. It specifies CATSREKAGSSYEQYF. The chain combines TRBV15 with TRBJ2-7, with D possibly matching TRBD2 (5 bases). Germline assignment: CDR1 LNHNV and CDR2 YYDKDF (reference sequence). This CDR3 has 16 residues. Trimming left V 0 bases short and J 0 bases short, with 12 bases between.

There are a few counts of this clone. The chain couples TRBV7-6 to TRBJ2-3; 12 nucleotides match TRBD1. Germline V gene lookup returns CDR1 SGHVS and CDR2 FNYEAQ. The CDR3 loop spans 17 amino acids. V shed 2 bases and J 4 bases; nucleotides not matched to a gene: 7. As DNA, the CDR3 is TGTGCCAGCAGCTTATCCGGGACAGGGGGCAGCTCAGATACGCAGTATTTT. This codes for CASSLSGTGGSSDTQYF.

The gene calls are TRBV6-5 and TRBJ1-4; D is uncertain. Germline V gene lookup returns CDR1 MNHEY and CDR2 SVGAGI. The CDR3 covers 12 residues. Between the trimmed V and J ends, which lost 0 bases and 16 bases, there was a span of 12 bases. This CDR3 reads CASSYSAGTEFF. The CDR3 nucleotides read TGTGCCAGCAGTTACTCCGCAGGCACCGAGTTTTTT.

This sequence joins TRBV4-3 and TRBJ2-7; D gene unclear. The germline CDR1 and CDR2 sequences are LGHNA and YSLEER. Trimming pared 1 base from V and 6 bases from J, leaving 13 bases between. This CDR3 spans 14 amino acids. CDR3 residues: CASSQVPRYGEQYF. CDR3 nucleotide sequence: TGCGCCAGCAGCCAAGTCCCACGGTATGGCGAGCAGTACTTC.

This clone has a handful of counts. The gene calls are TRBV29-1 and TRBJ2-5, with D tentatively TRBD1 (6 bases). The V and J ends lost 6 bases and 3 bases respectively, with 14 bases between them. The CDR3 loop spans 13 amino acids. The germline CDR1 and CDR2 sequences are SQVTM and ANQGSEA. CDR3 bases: TGCAGCGTCGGCAGGACAGAAAAAGAGACCCAGTACTTC. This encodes CSVGRTEKETQYF.

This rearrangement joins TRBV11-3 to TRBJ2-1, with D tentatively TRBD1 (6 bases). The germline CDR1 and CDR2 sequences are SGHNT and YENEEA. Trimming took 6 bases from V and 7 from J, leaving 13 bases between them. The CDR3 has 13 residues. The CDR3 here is CASRGDTGNEQFF. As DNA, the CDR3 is TGTGCCAGCAGGGGGGACACGGGGAATGAGCAGTTCTTC.

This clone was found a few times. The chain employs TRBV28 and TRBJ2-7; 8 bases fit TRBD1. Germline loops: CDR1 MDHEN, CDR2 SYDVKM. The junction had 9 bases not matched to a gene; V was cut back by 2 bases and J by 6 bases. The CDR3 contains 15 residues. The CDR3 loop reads CASSLHTGGFGEQYF. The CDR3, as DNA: TGTGCCAGCAGTTTACACACAGGGGGTTTCGGCGAGCAGTACTTC.

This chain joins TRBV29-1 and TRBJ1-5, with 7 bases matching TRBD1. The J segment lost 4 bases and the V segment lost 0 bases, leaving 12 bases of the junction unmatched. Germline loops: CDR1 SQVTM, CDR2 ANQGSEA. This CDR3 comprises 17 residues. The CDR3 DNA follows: TGCAGCGTTGAAGAGCGTAAGATGGGACAGATAAATCAGCCCCAGCATTTT. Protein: CSVEERKMGQINQPQHF. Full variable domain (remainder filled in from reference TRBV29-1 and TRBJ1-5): SAVISQKPSRDICQRGTSLTIQCQVDSQVTMMFWYRQQPGQSLTLIATANQGSEATYESGFVIDKFPISRPNLTFSTLTVSNMSPEDSSIYLCSVEERKMGQINQPQHFGDGTRLSIL.

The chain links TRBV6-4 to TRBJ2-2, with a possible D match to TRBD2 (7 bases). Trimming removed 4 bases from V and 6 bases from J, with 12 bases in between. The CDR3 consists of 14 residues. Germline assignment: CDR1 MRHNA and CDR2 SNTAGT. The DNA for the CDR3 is TGTGCCAGCAGTGCCTCGCGGGGGCCCGGGGAGCTGTTTTTT. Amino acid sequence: CASSASRGPGELFF.

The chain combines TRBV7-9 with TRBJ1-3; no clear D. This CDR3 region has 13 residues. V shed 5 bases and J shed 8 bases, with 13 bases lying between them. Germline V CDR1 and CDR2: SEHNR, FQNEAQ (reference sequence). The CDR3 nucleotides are TGTGCCAGCAGCCCCGGGAGGACGGACACCATATATTTT. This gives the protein CASSPGRTDTIYF.

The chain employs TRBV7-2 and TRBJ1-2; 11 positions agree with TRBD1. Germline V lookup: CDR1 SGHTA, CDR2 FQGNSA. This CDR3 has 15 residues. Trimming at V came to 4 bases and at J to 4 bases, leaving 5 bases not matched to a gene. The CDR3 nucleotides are TGTGCCAGCAGCTCTCAAGGGACAGGGGGCTATGGCTACACCTTC. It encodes CASSSQGTGGYGYTF. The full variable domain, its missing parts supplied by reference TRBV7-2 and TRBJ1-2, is GAGVSQSPSNKVTEKGKDVELRCDPISGHTALYWYRQSLGQGLEFLIYFQGNSAPDKSGLPSDRFSAERTGGSVSTLTIQRTQQEDSAVYLCASSSQGTGGYGYTFGSGTRLTVV.

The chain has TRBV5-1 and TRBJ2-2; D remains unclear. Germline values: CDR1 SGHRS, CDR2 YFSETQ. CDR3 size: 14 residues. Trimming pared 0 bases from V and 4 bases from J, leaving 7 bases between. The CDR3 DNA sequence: TGCGCCAGCAGCTTGGTGGCATCCACCGGGGAGCTGTTTTTT. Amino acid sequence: CASSLVASTGELFF.

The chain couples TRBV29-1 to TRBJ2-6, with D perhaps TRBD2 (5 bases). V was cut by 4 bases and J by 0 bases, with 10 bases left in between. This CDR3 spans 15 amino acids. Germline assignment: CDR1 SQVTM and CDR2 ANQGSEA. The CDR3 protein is CSVGEGVSGANVLTF. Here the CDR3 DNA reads TGCAGCGTTGGCGAGGGAGTCTCTGGGGCCAACGTCCTGACTTTC. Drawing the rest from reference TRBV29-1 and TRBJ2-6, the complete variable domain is SAVISQKPSRDICQRGTSLTIQCQVDSQVTMMFWYRQQPGQSLTLIATANQGSEATYESGFVIDKFPISRPNLTFSTLTVSNMSPEDSSIYLCSVGEGVSGANVLTFGAGSRLTVL.

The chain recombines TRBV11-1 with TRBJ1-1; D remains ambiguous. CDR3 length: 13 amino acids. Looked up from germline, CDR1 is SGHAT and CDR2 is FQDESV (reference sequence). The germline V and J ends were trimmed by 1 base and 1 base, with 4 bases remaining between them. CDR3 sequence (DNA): TGTGCCAGCAGCTTAGAGGAGAACACTGAAGCTTTCTTT. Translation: CASSLEENTEAFF.

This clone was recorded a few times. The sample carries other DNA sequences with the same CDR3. The CDR3 loop is CSVEDRRGRGYEQYF. CDR3 DNA: TGCAGCGTTGAAGATCGGAGGGGTAGGGGCTACGAGCAGTACTTC. This chain uses TRBV29-1 with TRBJ2-7, with D possibly matching TRBD2 (6 bases). V was shortened by 0 bases and J by 3 bases, with 15 bases between the two germline ends. Germline CDR1 SQVTM, CDR2 ANQGSEA. The CDR3 extends over 15 amino acids.

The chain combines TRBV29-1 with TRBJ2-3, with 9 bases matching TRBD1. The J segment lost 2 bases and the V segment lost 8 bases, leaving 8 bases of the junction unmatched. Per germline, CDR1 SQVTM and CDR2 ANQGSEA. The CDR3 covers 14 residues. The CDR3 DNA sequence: TGCAGCTTCGAAGACAGGGGGGCCACAGATACGCAGTATTTT. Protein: CSFEDRGATDTQYF.